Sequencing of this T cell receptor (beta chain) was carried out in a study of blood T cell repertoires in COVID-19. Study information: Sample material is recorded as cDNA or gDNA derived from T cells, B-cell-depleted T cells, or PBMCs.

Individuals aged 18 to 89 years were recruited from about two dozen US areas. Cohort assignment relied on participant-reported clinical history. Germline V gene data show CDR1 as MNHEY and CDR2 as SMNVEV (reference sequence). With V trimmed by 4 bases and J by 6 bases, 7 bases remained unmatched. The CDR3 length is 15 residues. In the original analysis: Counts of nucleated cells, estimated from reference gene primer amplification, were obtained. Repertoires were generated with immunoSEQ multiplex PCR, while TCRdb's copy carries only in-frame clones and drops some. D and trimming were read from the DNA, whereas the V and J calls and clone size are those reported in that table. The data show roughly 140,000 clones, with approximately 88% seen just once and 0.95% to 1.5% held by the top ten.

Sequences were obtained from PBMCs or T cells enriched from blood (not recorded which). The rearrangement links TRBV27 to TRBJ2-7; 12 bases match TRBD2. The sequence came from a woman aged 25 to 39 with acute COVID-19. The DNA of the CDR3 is TGTGCCAGCAGTTCACCACTAGCGGGAGGATCCGAGCAGTACTTC. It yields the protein CASSSPLAGGSEQYF.